The 26 T cell receptor beta chains below were found in one sample sequenced in a study of blood T cell repertoires in COVID-19. Repertoires were generated with immunoSEQ multiplex PCR, while TCRdb's copy carries only in-frame clones and drops some. This sample has about 120,000 clones, with roughly 78% found just once. What was sequenced was peripheral blood. The receptor set was obtained from a man aged 60 to 75 with active or convalescent COVID-19.

The CDR3 reads CASSPSSDTQYF. The DNA for the CDR3 is TGTGCCAGCAGCCCTAGCTCAGATACGCAGTATTTT. The chain links TRBV9 to TRBJ2-3; D possibly corresponds to TRBD2 (5 bases). Germline V gene sequence: CDR1 SGDLS, CDR2 YYNGEE. Trimming removed 4 bases at V and 4 bases at J, with 7 bases between. The CDR3 extends over 12 amino acids.

The chain uses TRBV6-6 and TRBJ2-1; possible D gene TRBD2, 5 bases. Trimming shortened V by 2 bases and J by 12 bases, and 11 bases separated the two germline ends. The germline gives CDR1 MNHNY, CDR2 SVGAGI (reference sequence). The CDR3 spans 12 residues. The CDR3 loop is CASSYLGEGQFF. CDR3 DNA sequence: TGTGCCAGCAGTTACCTGGGAGAGGGGCAGTTCTTC.

The J gene is TRBJ1-1, the V gene TRBV27; 7 bases are shared with TRBD1. The J segment lost 6 bases and the V segment lost 9 bases, leaving 10 bases of the junction unmatched. Germline loops: CDR1 MNHEY, CDR2 SMNVEV (reference sequence). The CDR3 has 13 amino acids. The CDR3 DNA reads TGTGCCAGTAGAAACAGGGGATACCCTGAAGCTTTCTTT. Amino acid sequence: CASRNRGYPEAFF.

This chain joins TRBV20-1 and TRBJ2-1; TRBD2 is a possible D gene (6 bases). The CDR3 covers 12 residues. The V end was cut by 3 bases, the J end by 8 bases, with 11 bases between. Germline-derived CDR1 and CDR2 are DFQATT and SNEGSKA (reference sequence). In nucleotides, the CDR3 is TGCAGTGCTAGTTCCAGCGGGCATGAGCAGTTCTTC. It yields the protein CSASSSGHEQFF.

The gene calls are TRBV24-1 and TRBJ2-3; 8 bases are a match to TRBD2. The CDR3 consists of 16 residues. Germline-derived CDR1 and CDR2 are KGHDR and SFDVKD. V shed 1 base and J 5 bases; nucleotides not matched to a gene: 7. CDR3 sequence: CATSDFSSGRLDTQYF. In DNA, the CDR3 is TGTGCCACCAGTGATTTTTCTAGCGGGCGTCTAGATACGCAGTATTTT.

The chain uses TRBV5-5 and TRBJ1-2; D might be TRBD1 (5 bases). V was pared by 4 bases and J by 1 base, with 11 bases between. The CDR3 spans 14 residues. Germline values: CDR1 SGHKS, CDR2 YYEKEE (reference sequence). As DNA, the CDR3 is TGTGCCAGCAGCCTGGTTCAGGGTAACTATGGCTACACCTTC. It codes for CASSLVQGNYGYTF. The complete variable domain, with remaining parts taken from reference TRBV5-5 and TRBJ1-2, reads DAGVTQSPTHLIKTRGQQVTLRCSPISGHKSVSWYQQVLGQGPQFIFQYYEKEERGRGNFPDRFSARQFPNYSSELNVNALLLGDSALYLCASSLVQGNYGYTFGSGTRLTVV.

This rearrangement joins TRBV18 to TRBJ2-5; 7 bases match TRBD2. This CDR3 comprises 16 residues. Trimming cost V 1 base and J 1 base; bases outside gene matches: 6. The germline gives CDR1 KGHSH, CDR2 LQKENI. This chain's CDR3 is CASSPRPSGFQETQYF. Written as DNA, the CDR3 is TGTGCCAGCTCACCACGGCCTAGCGGATTCCAAGAGACCCAGTACTTC.

In this sample, this clone turned up once. The chain links TRBV12-3 or TRBV12-4 to TRBJ2-7; TRBD2 might be the D (6 bases). Trimming shortened V by 5 bases and J by 12 bases, and 14 bases separated the two germline ends. This CDR3 region has 11 residues. The CDR3 region is CASSGGGGAYF. CDR3 nucleotide sequence: TGTGCCAGCAGTGGGGGAGGTGGGGCGTACTTC.

This chain connects TRBV28 to TRBJ1-3, with 7 bases identical to TRBD1. Germline CDR1 and CDR2: MDHEN and SYDVKM. The CDR3 totals 17 residues. V lost 4 bases, J lost 0 bases, and 9 bases stayed unmatched. The CDR3 DNA follows: TGTGCCAGCAGTTCCCAACGGACAGGCCTCTCTGGAAACACCATATATTTT. Its translation is CASSSQRTGLSGNTIYF.

The chain recombines TRBV21-1 with TRBJ1-2; the DNA was not used to check the table's D call, TRBD1. TRBV21-1 is termed a pseudogene. The CDR3 spans 13 residues. CDR3 loop: CASSKQGDYGYTF. CDR3 nucleotides: TGTGCCAGCAGCAAACAGGGGGACTATGGCTACACCTTC.

The rearrangement joins TRBV7-2 to TRBJ1-4; tentative D call: TRBD1 (5 bases). There are 15 residues in the CDR3. V was clipped by 3 bases and J by 10 bases, with 18 bases between them. From germline, CDR1 is SGHTA and CDR2 FQGNSA. The CDR3 DNA reads TGTGCCAGCAGCTTTACCGCGGTTTCGGGGGGAAAACTGTTTTTT. This encodes CASSFTAVSGGKLFF.

The chain is built from TRBV5-6 and TRBJ2-1, with D perhaps matching TRBD2 (5 bases). The CDR3 is made up of 15 amino acids. V lost 1 base and J lost 8, with 16 bases in between. Germline CDR1 SGHDT, CDR2 YYEEEE. The CDR3 here is CASSLWTAAGDEQFF. As DNA, the CDR3 is TGTGCCAGCAGCTTGTGGACGGCGGCCGGGGATGAGCAGTTCTTC.

With respect to this clone: Other DNA sequences from this sample encode an identical CDR3 as well. The chain joins TRBV3-1 (or the pseudogene TRBV3-2) to TRBJ1-1; D might be TRBD1 (6 bases). In germline, CDR1 is LGHDT, CDR2 YNNKEL (reference sequence). V was cut by 3 bases and J by 10 bases, with 12 bases left in between. This CDR3 contains 12 residues. The CDR3 DNA sequence: TGTGCCAGCAGCCAGCAGGGGAGGGGAGCTTTCTTT. It specifies CASSQQGRGAFF.

The chain recombines TRBV19 with TRBJ2-2; D might be TRBD1 (6 bases). V was shortened by 3 bases and J by 4 bases, with 15 bases between the two germline ends. Germline V gene lookup returns CDR1 LNHDA and CDR2 SQIVND (reference sequence). CDR3 size: 16 residues. This CDR3 reads CASSIPAGASTGELFF. DNA of the CDR3: TGTGCCAGTAGTATCCCCGCAGGGGCAAGCACCGGGGAGCTGTTTTTT.

The chain has TRBV7-9 and TRBJ2-7; perhaps TRBD2 as D (5 bases). The CDR3 is 14 amino acids. The germline V gene encodes CDR1 SEHNR and CDR2 FQNEAQ (reference sequence). V was cut by 3 bases and J by 0 bases, with 9 bases left in between. CDR3 DNA sequence: TGTGCCAGCAGCTTCGGGGATCTCTCCTACGAGCAGTACTTC. This encodes CASSFGDLSYEQYF.

The rearrangement uses TRBV28 and TRBJ2-4, with TRBD1 matching over 10 bases. The CDR3 consists of 14 residues. V lost 4 bases to trimming and J lost 8 bases; unmatched junction nucleotides: 5. Germline CDR1 and CDR2: MDHEN and SYDVKM. The CDR3 is CASSSGTGAYIQYF. The CDR3 nucleotides read TGTGCCAGCAGTTCCGGGACAGGGGCGTACATTCAGTACTTC. Full variable domain (remainder filled in from reference TRBV28 and TRBJ2-4): DVKVTQSSRYLVKRTGEKVFLECVQDMDHENMFWYRQDPGLGLRLIYFSYDVKMKEKGDIPEGYSVSREKKERFSLILESASTNQTSMYLCASSSGTGAYIQYFGAGTRLSVL.

The genes are TRBV5-1 and TRBJ2-2, with D unresolved. This CDR3 region has 15 residues. V lost 7 bases, J lost 6 bases, and 19 bases lay in between. Germline V CDR1 and CDR2: SGHRS, YFSETQ. As DNA, the CDR3 is TGCGCCAGCGGAGCTTGGCTCGGAATTGCCGGGGAGCTGTTTTTT. As protein: CASGAWLGIAGELFF.

This sequence joins TRBV5-8 and TRBJ1-1, with 7 bases matching TRBD1. This CDR3 spans 14 amino acids. J lost 1 base, V lost 3 bases, and 3 bases had no gene match. Germline values: CDR1 SGHTS, CDR2 YDEGEE. The CDR3 reads CASSSDRANTEAFF. The CDR3 bases are TGTGCCAGCAGCTCCGACAGGGCGAACACTGAAGCTTTCTTT.

The CDR3 DNA is TGTGCCAGCAGCCGCCGGGGACAGCCAAAATCCTACGAGCAGTACTTC. Its protein product is CASSRRGQPKSYEQYF. The rearrangement uses TRBV5-6 and TRBJ2-7, with 7 nucleotides matching TRBD1. Losses at the gene ends were 4 bases for V and 1 base for J; bases not matched to a gene: 11. The CDR3 is made up of 16 amino acids. Germline CDR1 is SGHDT and CDR2 is YYEEEE.

The J gene is TRBJ1-1, the V gene TRBV9; D gene unclear. The CDR3 spans 15 residues. The germline CDR1 and CDR2 sequences are SGDLS and YYNGEE. Trimming removed 4 bases from V and 3 bases from J, with 16 bases in between. In nucleotides, the CDR3 is TGTGCCAGCAGCCTCCCCCCGGAGGCGGACACTGAAGCTTTCTTT. This translates into CASSLPPEADTEAFF.

The chain carries TRBV7-9 and TRBJ2-7; maybe TRBD2 (5 bases). Trimming removed 2 bases at V and 6 bases at J, with 8 bases between. Germline V lookup: CDR1 SEHNR, CDR2 FQNEAQ (reference sequence). The CDR3 contains 12 residues. The CDR3 nucleotides read TGTGCCAGCAGCTTAAGTCGGGGCGAGCAGTACTTC. Its protein is CASSLSRGEQYF. Full variable domain (missing parts from reference TRBV7-9 and TRBJ2-7): DTGVSQNPRHKITKRGQNVTFRCDPISEHNRLYWYRQTLGQGPEFLTYFQNEAQLEKSRLLSDRFSAERPKGSFSTLEIQRTEQGDSAMYLCASSLSRGEQYFGPGTRLTVT.

This chain connects TRBV9 to TRBJ2-3, with TRBD2 as a possible D gene (6 bases). The ends were cut back, 4 bases at V and 2 bases at J, with 17 bases in the middle. CDR3 size: 16 residues. Germline CDR1 SGDLS, CDR2 YYNGEE. The CDR3 DNA is TGTGCCAGCAGCCCTCTGGGAGGTACGTCCACAGATACGCAGTATTTT. Translating gives CASSPLGGTSTDTQYF. Full variable domain (outside the CDR3, taken from reference TRBV9 and TRBJ2-3): DSGVTQTPKHLITATGQRVTLRCSPRSGDLSVYWYQQSLDQGLQFLIQYYNGEERAKGNILERFSAQQFPDLHSELNLSSLELGDSALYFCASSPLGGTSTDTQYFGPGTRLTVL.

The V gene is TRBV7-9, the J gene TRBJ2-1; D gene ambiguous. Deletions cut 6 bases from V and 0 bases from J, with 6 bases between. Germline CDR1 reads SEHNR; CDR2 reads FQNEAQ (reference sequence). The CDR3 is 13 amino acids. The CDR3, as DNA: TGTGCCAGCAGGGAGAGCTCCTACAATGAGCAGTTCTTC. This translates into CASRESSYNEQFF.

The chain couples TRBV7-9 to TRBJ2-3; TRBD1 aligns across 7 bases. Germline loops: CDR1 SEHNR, CDR2 FQNEAQ (reference sequence). Trimming cost V 5 bases and J 5 bases; bases outside gene matches: 7. The CDR3 extends over 14 amino acids. In nucleotides, the CDR3 is TGTGCCAGCAGCCCCTTGAGGGGGCAAGATACGCAGTATTTT. Translation: CASSPLRGQDTQYF.

About this clone: Other DNA sequences in the sample encode the same CDR3. This chain uses TRBV5-1 with TRBJ2-7; 7 positions match TRBD1. The V and J ends lost 0 bases and 0 bases, in that order; junction bases with no gene match: 0. Germline V CDR1 and CDR2: SGHRS, YFSETQ. There are 14 residues in the CDR3. This CDR3 reads CASSLDRGSYEQYF. The CDR3 DNA follows: TGCGCCAGCAGCTTGGACAGGGGCTCCTACGAGCAGTACTTC. The complete variable domain, with remaining parts taken from reference TRBV5-1 and TRBJ2-7, reads KAGVTQTPRYLIKTRGQQVTLSCSPISGHRSVSWYQQTPGQGLQFLFEYFSETQRNKGNFPGRFSGRQFSNSRSEMNVSTLELGDSALYLCASSLDRGSYEQYFGPGTRLTVT.

This clone was recorded once. The chain is built from TRBV5-5 and TRBJ1-1, with D perhaps matching TRBD1 (5 bases). The CDR3 has 13 residues. CDR1 SGHKS and CDR2 YYEKEE come from the germline V gene (reference sequence). Trimming stripped 5 bases from V and 1 base from J, with 9 bases between. The CDR3 reads CASSWTPNTEAFF. The CDR3 bases are TGTGCCAGCAGTTGGACACCGAACACTGAAGCTTTCTTT.